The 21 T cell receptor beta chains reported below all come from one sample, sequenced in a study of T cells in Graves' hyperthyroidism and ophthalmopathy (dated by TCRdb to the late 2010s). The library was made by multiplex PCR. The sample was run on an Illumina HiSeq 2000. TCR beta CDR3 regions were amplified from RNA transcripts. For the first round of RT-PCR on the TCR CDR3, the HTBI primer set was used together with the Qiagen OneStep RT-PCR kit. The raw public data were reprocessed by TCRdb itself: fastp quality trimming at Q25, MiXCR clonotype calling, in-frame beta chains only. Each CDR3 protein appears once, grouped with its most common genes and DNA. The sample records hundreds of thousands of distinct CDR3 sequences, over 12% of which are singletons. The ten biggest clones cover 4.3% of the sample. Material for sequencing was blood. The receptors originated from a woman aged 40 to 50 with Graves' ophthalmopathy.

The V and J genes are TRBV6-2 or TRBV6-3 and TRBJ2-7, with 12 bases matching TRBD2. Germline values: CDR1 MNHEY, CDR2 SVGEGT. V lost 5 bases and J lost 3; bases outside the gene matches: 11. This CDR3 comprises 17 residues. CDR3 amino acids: CASSRLGTSGYYYEQYF. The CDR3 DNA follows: TGTGCCAGCAGTCGCCTGGGGACTAGCGGGTATTACTACGAGCAGTACTTC.

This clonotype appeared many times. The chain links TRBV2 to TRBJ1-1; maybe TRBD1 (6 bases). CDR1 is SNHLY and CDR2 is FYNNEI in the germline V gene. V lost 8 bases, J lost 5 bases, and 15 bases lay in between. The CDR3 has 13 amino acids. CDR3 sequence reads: CASPRQQGTEAFF. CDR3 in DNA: TGTGCCAGCCCGAGGCAACAGGGAACTGAAGCTTTCTTT. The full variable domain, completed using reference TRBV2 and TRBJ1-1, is EPEVTQTPSHQVTQMGQEVILRCVPISNHLYFYWYRQILGQKVEFLVSFYNNEISEKSEIFDDQFSVERPDGSNFTLKIRSTKLEDSAMYFCASPRQQGTEAFFGQGTRLTVV.

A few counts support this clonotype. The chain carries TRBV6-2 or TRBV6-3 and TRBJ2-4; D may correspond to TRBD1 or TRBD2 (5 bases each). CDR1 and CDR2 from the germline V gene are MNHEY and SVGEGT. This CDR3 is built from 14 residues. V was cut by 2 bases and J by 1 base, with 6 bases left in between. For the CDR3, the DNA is TGTGCCAGCAGTTACGGGGACGCCAAAAACATTCAGTACTTC. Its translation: CASSYGDAKNIQYF.

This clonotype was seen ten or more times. Here the CDR3 reads CSARINTEAFF. DNA for the CDR3: TGCAGTGCTAGAATAAACACTGAAGCTTTCTTT. The rearrangement links TRBV20-1 to TRBJ1-1, with D unclear. Deletions cut 2 bases from V and 2 bases from J, with 3 bases between. CDR1 and CDR2 (germline): DFQATT, SNEGSKA (reference sequence). The CDR3 length is 11 residues.

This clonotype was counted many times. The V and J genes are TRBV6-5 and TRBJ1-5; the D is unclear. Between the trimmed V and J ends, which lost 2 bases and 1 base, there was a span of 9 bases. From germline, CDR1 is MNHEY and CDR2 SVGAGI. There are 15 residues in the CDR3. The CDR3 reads CASSYGPGSNQPQHF. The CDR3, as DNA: TGTGCCAGCAGTTACGGGCCGGGGAGCAATCAGCCCCAGCATTTT.

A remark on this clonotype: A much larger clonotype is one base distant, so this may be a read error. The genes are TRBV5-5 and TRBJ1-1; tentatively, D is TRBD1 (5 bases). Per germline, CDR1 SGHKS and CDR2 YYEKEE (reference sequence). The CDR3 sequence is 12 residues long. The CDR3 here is CSSSRERTEAFF. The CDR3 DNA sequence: TGTTCCAGCAGCAGGGAAAGGACTGAAGCTTTCTTT. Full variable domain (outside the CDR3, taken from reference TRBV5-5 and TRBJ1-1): DAGVTQSPTHLIKTRGQQVTLRCSPISGHKSVSWYQQVLGQGPQFIFQYYEKEERGRGNFPDRFSARQFPNYSSELNVNALLLGDSALYLCSSSRERTEAFFGQGTRLTVV.

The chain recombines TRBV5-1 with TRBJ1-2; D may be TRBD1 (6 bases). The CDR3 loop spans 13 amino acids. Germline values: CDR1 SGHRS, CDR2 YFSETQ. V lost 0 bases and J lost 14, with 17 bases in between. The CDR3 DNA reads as TGCGCCAGCAGCTTGGGGCAATGGGGGGCAGCGACCTTC. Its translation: CASSLGQWGAATF.

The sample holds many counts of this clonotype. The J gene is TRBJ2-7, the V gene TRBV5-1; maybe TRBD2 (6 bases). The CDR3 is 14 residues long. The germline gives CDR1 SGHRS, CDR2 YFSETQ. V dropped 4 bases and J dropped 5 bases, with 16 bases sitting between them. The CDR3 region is CASSNTSPPHEQYF. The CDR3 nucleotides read TGCGCCAGCAGCAATACTAGCCCGCCCCACGAGCAGTACTTC. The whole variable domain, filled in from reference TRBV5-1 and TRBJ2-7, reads KAGVTQTPRYLIKTRGQQVTLSCSPISGHRSVSWYQQTPGQGLQFLFEYFSETQRNKGNFPGRFSGRQFSNSRSEMNVSTLELGDSALYLCASSNTSPPHEQYFGPGTRLTVT.

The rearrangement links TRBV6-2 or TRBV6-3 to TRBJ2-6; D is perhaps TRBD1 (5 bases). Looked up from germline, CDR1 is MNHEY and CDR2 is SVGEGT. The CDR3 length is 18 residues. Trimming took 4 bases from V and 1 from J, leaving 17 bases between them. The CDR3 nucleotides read TGTGCCAGCAGTTGGGGCAGGGCCCAAATATCTGGGGCCAACGTCCTGACTTTC. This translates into CASSWGRAQISGANVLTF.

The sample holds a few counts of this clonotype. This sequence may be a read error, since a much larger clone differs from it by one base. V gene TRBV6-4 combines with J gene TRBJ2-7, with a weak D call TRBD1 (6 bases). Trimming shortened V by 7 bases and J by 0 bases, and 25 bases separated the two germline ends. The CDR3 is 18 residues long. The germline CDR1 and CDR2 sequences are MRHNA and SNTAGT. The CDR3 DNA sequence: TGTGCCAGCAACAACGAGGCAGGGGCCTTAGGTAACTCCTACGAGCAGTACTTC. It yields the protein CASNNEAGALGNSYEQYF.

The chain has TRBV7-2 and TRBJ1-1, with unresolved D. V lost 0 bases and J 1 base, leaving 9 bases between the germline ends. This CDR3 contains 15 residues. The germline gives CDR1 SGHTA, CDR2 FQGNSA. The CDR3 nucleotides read TGTGCCAGCAGCTTAGCAGGACCCAGGAACACTGAAGCTTTCTTT. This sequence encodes CASSLAGPRNTEAFF.

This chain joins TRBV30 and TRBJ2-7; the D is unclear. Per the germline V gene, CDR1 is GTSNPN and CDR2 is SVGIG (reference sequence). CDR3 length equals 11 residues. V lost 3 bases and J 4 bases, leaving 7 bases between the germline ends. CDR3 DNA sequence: TGTGCCTGGAGCCTCATATACGAGCAGTACTTC. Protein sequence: CAWSLIYEQYF.

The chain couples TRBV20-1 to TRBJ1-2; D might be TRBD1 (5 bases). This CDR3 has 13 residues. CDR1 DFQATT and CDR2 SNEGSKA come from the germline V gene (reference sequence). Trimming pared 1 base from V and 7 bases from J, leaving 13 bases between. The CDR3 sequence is CSARAAPRGGYTF. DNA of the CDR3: TGCAGTGCTAGAGCCGCCCCTAGGGGTGGCTACACCTTC.

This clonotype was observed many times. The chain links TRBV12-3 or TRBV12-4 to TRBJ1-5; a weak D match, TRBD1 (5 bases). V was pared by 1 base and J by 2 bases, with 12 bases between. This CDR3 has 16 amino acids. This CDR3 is CASSLGSMGGNQPQHF. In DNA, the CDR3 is TGTGCCAGCAGTTTAGGCTCTATGGGGGGCAATCAGCCCCAGCATTTT.

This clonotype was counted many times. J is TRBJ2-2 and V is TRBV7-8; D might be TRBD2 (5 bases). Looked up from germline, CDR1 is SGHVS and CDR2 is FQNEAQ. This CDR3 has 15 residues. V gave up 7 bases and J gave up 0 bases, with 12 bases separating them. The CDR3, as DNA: TGTGCCAGCACCCGGACTCTCGCGAACACCGGGGAGCTGTTTTTT. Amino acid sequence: CASTRTLANTGELFF. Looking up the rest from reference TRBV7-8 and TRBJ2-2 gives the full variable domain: GAGVSQSPRYKVAKRGQDVALRCDPISGHVSLFWYQQALGQGPEFLTYFQNEAQLDKSGLPSDRFFAERPEGSVSTLKIQRTQQEDSAVYLCASTRTLANTGELFFGEGSRLTVL.

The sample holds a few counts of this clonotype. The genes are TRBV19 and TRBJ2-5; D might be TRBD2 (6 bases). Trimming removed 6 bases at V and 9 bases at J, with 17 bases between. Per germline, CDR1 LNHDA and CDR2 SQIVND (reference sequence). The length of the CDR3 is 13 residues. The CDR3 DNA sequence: TGTGCCAGTAGCGGGAGAAAGAGGGAGGCCCAGTACTTC. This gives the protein CASSGRKREAQYF.

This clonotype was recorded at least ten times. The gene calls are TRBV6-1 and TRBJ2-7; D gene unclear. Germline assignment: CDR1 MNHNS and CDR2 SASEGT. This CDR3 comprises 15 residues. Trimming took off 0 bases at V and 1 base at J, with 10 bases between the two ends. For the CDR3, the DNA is TGTGCCAGCAGTGAAGCGATGGCGTTTTCCTACGAGCAGTACTTC. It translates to CASSEAMAFSYEQYF.

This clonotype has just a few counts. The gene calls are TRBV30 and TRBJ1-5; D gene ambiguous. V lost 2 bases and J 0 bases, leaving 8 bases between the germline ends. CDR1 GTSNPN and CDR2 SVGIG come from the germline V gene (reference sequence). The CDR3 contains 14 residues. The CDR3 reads CAWSKGNSNQPQHF. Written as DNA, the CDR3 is TGTGCCTGGAGTAAAGGAAATAGCAATCAGCCCCAGCATTTT. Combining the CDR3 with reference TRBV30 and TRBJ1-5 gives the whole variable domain SQTIHQWPATLVQPVGSPLSLECTVEGTSNPNLYWYRQAAGRGLQLLFYSVGIGQISSEVPQNLSASRPQDRQFILSSKKLLLSDSGFYLCAWSKGNSNQPQHFGDGTRLSIL.

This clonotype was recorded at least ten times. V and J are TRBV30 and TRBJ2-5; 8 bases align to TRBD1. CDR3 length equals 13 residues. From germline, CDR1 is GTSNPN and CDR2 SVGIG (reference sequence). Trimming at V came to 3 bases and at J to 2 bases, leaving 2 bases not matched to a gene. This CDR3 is CAWRGQAQETQYF. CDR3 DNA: TGTGCCTGGAGGGGACAGGCACAAGAGACCCAGTACTTC.

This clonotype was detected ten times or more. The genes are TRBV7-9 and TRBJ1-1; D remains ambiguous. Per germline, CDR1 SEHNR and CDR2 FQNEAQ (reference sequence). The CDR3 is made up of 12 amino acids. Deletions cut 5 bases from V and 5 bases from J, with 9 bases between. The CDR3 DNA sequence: TGTGCCAGCAGCGTCGAGACGACTGAAGCTTTCTTT. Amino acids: CASSVETTEAFF.

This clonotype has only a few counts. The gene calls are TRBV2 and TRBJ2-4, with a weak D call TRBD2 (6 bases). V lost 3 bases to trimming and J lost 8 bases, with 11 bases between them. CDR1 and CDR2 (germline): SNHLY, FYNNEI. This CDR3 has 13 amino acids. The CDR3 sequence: CASSEGGTDIQYF. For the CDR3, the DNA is TGTGCCAGCAGTGAGGGCGGGACTGACATTCAGTACTTC.